One sample yielded the 15 T cell receptor beta chains listed below, sequenced in a study of OX40 agonist ivuxolimab in advanced cancers. The repertoire was sequenced with immunoSEQ multiplex PCR; TCRdb's copy has only in-frame clones and lacks some. The profile shows almost 80,000 clones, 84% of them singletons. This material consisted of CD4+ or CD8+ T cells sorted from blood, taken in a trial of the OX40 agonist ivuxolimab. Receptors were obtained from an adult with an advanced solid tumor such as melanoma, head and neck, liver or kidney cancer.

Only a few counts were recorded for this clone. Sequence at one end of the junction differs from germline and may be a read error. The V call is TRBV7-9, the J call TRBJ1-6; tentative D call: TRBD1 (5 bases). Germline CDR1 reads SEHNR; CDR2 reads FQNEAQ (reference sequence). CDR3 size: 16 residues. CDR3 in DNA: TGTGCCAGCAGCTTAGTCCAGGGACGGGGCCATCCGTCCCTTGACTTT. This encodes CASSLVQGRGHPSLDF. Together with reference TRBV7-9 and TRBJ1-6, the CDR3 gives the full variable domain: DTGVSQNPRHKITKRGQNVTFRCDPISEHNRLYWYRQTLGQGPEFLTYFQNEAQLEKSRLLSDRFSAERPKGSFSTLEIQRTEQGDSAMYLCASSLVQGRGHPSLDFGNGTRLTVT.

This clone was recorded only once. V usage is TRBV4-2 and J usage is TRBJ2-7; TRBD2 matches 9 bases. This CDR3 is built from 18 residues. V lost 0 bases, J lost 1 base, and 10 bases stayed unmatched. Germline values: CDR1 LGHNA, CDR2 YNFKEQ. CDR3 residues: CASSQDWASGIGSYEQYF. The CDR3 bases are TGTGCCAGCAGCCAAGATTGGGCTAGCGGGATAGGGTCCTACGAGCAGTACTTC.

V and J are TRBV9 and TRBJ2-2, with TRBD2 as a possible D gene (6 bases). The CDR3 has 16 amino acids. Per the germline V gene, CDR1 is SGDLS and CDR2 is YYNGEE. The ends were cut back, 4 bases at V and 2 bases at J, with 15 bases in the middle. CDR3 amino acids: CASSPNPGTNTGELFF. The CDR3 nucleotides read TGTGCCAGCAGCCCAAACCCGGGGACTAACACCGGGGAGCTGTTTTTT.

The gene calls are TRBV18 and TRBJ1-1; no definite D call. The CDR3 extends over 14 amino acids. The V and J ends lost 1 base and 2 bases respectively, with 8 bases between them. CDR1 and CDR2 from the germline V gene are KGHSH and LQKENI. Written as DNA, the CDR3 is TGTGCCAGCTCACCACTCGAGTATAACACTGAAGCTTTCTTT. Amino acids: CASSPLEYNTEAFF.

This clone occurred once. The chain is built from TRBV5-1 and TRBJ1-3; D unclear. Trimming pared 0 bases from V and 4 bases from J, leaving 11 bases between. This CDR3 spans 15 amino acids. CDR1 is SGHRS and CDR2 is YFSETQ in the germline V gene. DNA of the CDR3: TGCGCCAGCAGCTTGGTGGGTCTGTCCGGAAACACCATATATTTT. Its translation: CASSLVGLSGNTIYF.

This CDR3 reads CASSQERLAGAYEQYF. The DNA of the CDR3 is TGCGCCAGCAGCCAAGAGAGACTAGCGGGCGCCTACGAGCAGTACTTC. This chain links TRBV4-3 with TRBJ2-7, with 10 bases matching TRBD2. The CDR3 runs 16 residues. Germline V gene lookup returns CDR1 LGHNA and CDR2 YSLEER. V lost 0 bases to trimming and J lost 2 bases; unmatched junction nucleotides: 4.

The chain links TRBV7-9 to TRBJ1-2, with D tentatively TRBD1 (5 bases). The CDR3 loop spans 14 amino acids. V lost 3 bases, J lost 4 bases, and 12 bases lay in between. Germline CDR1 reads SEHNR; CDR2 reads FQNEAQ (reference sequence). The CDR3 coding sequence is TGTGCCAGCAGCTTGGGGGAACAGTCCTATGGCTACACCTTC. Its protein product is CASSLGEQSYGYTF.

V is TRBV4-1 and J is TRBJ2-2, with D maybe TRBD2 (5 bases). CDR1 and CDR2 from the germline V gene are MGHRA and YSYEKL. V lost 0 bases and J 1 base, leaving 21 bases between the germline ends. This CDR3 contains 20 residues. CDR3 residues: CASSQDPGGLAGLNTGELFF. CDR3 bases: TGCGCCAGCAGCCAAGATCCAGGTGGTCTGGCGGGCCTGAACACCGGGGAGCTGTTTTTT.

The V gene is TRBV9, the J gene TRBJ1-1; 8 bases agree with TRBD1. Germline CDR1 SGDLS, CDR2 YYNGEE. CDR3 length equals 15 residues. V lost 1 base and J lost 1; bases outside the gene matches: 3. Here the CDR3 reads CASSVTGTGNTEAFF. The DNA for the CDR3 is TGTGCCAGCAGCGTAACCGGGACAGGGAACACTGAAGCTTTCTTT. The entire variable domain, with the rest obtained from reference TRBV9 and TRBJ1-1, is as follows: DSGVTQTPKHLITATGQRVTLRCSPRSGDLSVYWYQQSLDQGLQFLIQYYNGEERAKGNILERFSAQQFPDLHSELNLSSLELGDSALYFCASSVTGTGNTEAFFGQGTRLTVV.

This chain connects TRBV28 to TRBJ1-2; D call uncertain. Germline loops: CDR1 MDHEN, CDR2 SYDVKM. The CDR3 spans 13 residues. Trimming pared 5 bases from V and 7 bases from J, leaving 14 bases between. The CDR3 DNA is TGTGCCAGCAGTCCCCCTTCAATAGGTGGCTACACCTTC. Residues: CASSPPSIGGYTF.

This chain joins TRBV6-5 and TRBJ2-3, with 7 bases fitting TRBD2. The CDR3 extends over 16 amino acids. The V and J ends lost 4 bases and 0 bases, in that order; junction bases with no gene match: 7. CDR1 is MNHEY and CDR2 is SVGAGI in the germline V gene. CDR3 loop: CASSFGTTISTDTQYF. CDR3 sequence (DNA): TGTGCCAGCAGTTTTGGGACTACCATAAGCACAGATACGCAGTATTTT.

The chain employs TRBV27 and TRBJ2-2, with 9 nucleotides matching TRBD2. Germline V gene sequence: CDR1 MNHEY, CDR2 SMNVEV (reference sequence). The CDR3 is 15 residues long. J gave up 4 bases and V 7 bases, and 7 bases lay outside the gene matches. As DNA, the CDR3 is TGTGCCAGCACCCTACTAGCGGGCGTCACCGGGGAGCTGTTTTTT. Protein product: CASTLLAGVTGELFF.

This chain links TRBV2 with TRBJ1-6; D perhaps matches TRBD1 (5 bases). Germline CDR1 reads SNHLY; CDR2 reads FYNNEI. The CDR3 is made up of 15 amino acids. V lost 8 bases and J 7 bases, leaving 18 bases between the germline ends. CDR3 DNA sequence: TGTGCCAGCCTCTTTTCCGGGACGGAAAATTCACCCCTCCACTTT. This translates into CASLFSGTENSPLHF.

This sequence joins TRBV30 and TRBJ2-5; D is perhaps TRBD1 (5 bases). The J call may be faulty, since TRBJ2-7 better matches the DNA end. Per the germline V gene, CDR1 is GTSNPN and CDR2 is SVGIG (reference sequence). CDR3 length: 14 amino acids. The CDR3 region is CAWSVSQGGYEQYF. The DNA for the CDR3 is TGTGCCTGGAGTGTATCCCAGGGTGGCTACGAGCAGTACTTC.

Comment on this clone: Sequence at one end of the junction differs from germline and may be a read error. V is TRBV6-1 and J is TRBJ1-3, with D possibly being TRBD1 (6 bases). The CDR3 has 14 amino acids. Germline CDR1 is MNHNS and CDR2 is SASEGT. This CDR3 is CASSEADGTNAIYF. The CDR3 bases are TGTGCCAGCAGTGAAGCGGACGGGACAAACGCCATATATTTT.